This T cell receptor (beta chain) was sequenced for a study of cytomegalovirus exposure and HLA in healthy donors. Clones were read by immunoSEQ multiplex PCR, and TCRdb kept only the in-frame ones, dropping some. The sample yields approximately 270,000 clones, approximately 86% seen once. Regarding the study as a whole: It was reportedly the case that the classifier diagnosed cytomegalovirus status with high specificity and sensitivity.

About this clone itself: Its antigen is as yet unknown.

The CDR3 contains 14 residues. V shed 5 bases and J shed 0 bases, with 8 bases lying between them. Germline loops: CDR1 LGHNA, CDR2 YNFKEQ. V and J are TRBV4-2 and TRBJ1-3; the D is unclear. Specimen: PBMCs. The source is a woman aged 18-29 years in good health and CMV-seronegative. CDR3 in amino acids: CASSGRDSGNTIYF. The DNA of the CDR3 is TGTGCCAGCAGCGGGCGGGACTCTGGAAACACCATATATTTT.